The 25 T cell receptor beta chains presented below share a single source sample, sequenced in a study of T cell repertoires in cytomegalovirus infection. Antigen specificity for these receptors is unknown. TCRdb ran MiXCR on the reads and lists one entry per CDR3 protein. Counted here are approximately 110,000 distinct CDR3 sequences, about 30% occurring once; the ten biggest clones make up roughly 81%. This specimen consisted of CD8+ T cells from cultured PBMCs, obtained from culture after CMV antigen stimulation. These receptors were obtained from a human donor in good health (CMV status not recorded). Some clones in this sample may be carry-over from other donors' samples.

The chain combines TRBV5-1 with TRBJ1-1; no reliable D call. The germline V gene has CDR1 SGHRS and CDR2 YFSETQ. Deletions cut 3 bases from V and 5 bases from J, with 17 bases between. This CDR3 region has 15 residues. CDR3 in DNA: TGCGCCAGCAGCTCCGACGGGCCCGTCCGGACTGAAGCTTTCTTT. Its translation is CASSSDGPVRTEAFF.

The CDR3 reads CASSLDRLNYGYTF. DNA of the CDR3: TGTGCCAGCAGCTTGGACAGGCTGAACTATGGCTACACCTTC. The chain couples TRBV5-5 to TRBJ1-2, with TRBD1 as a possible D gene (5 bases). The CDR3 extends over 14 amino acids. The V gene's germline CDR1 is SGHKS and CDR2 YYEKEE (reference sequence). The ends were cut back, 0 bases at V and 2 bases at J, with 8 bases in the middle.

This chain uses TRBV5-6 with TRBJ2-7, with no clear D. CDR3 size: 14 residues. Germline CDR1 and CDR2: SGHDT and YYEEEE. Trimming stripped 1 base from V and 2 bases from J, with 10 bases between. The CDR3 nucleotides are TGTGCCAGCAGCTTGAAGGGCTCAGCCTACGAGCAGTACTTC. It is translated as CASSLKGSAYEQYF. Drawing the rest from reference TRBV5-6 and TRBJ2-7, the complete variable domain is DAGVTQSPTHLIKTRGQQVTLRCSPKSGHDTVSWYQQALGQGPQFIFQYYEEEERQRGNFPDRFSGHQFPNYSSELNVNALLLGDSALYLCASSLKGSAYEQYFGPGTRLTVT.

This clonotype has more than one count but fewer than ten. In nucleotides, the CDR3 is TGCAGTGCTAGAGTTGGAGGGGATGGGTATGGCTACACCTTC. It translates to CSARVGGDGYGYTF. The rearrangement joins TRBV20-1 to TRBJ1-2; a weak D match, TRBD1 (5 bases). This CDR3 spans 14 amino acids. V gave up 1 base and J gave up 5 bases, with 14 bases separating them. The germline V gene encodes CDR1 DFQATT and CDR2 SNEGSKA (reference sequence).

This clonotype has only a few counts. The chain employs TRBV3-1 and TRBJ2-7; 14 positions agree with TRBD2. Germline lookup yields CDR1 LGHDT and CDR2 YNNKEL (reference sequence). Trimming took 5 bases from V and 1 from J; bases not matched to a gene: 4. This CDR3 comprises 16 residues. The DNA for the CDR3 is TGTGCCAGCAGCTCGGGACTAGCGGGGGAGTCCTACGAGCAGTACTTC. It yields the protein CASSSGLAGESYEQYF.

The sample holds a few counts of this clonotype. CDR3 amino acids: CASSLGPPTGEGEKLFF. CDR3 nucleotide sequence: TGTGCCAGCAGCTTAGGCCCCCCGACAGGGGAAGGTGAAAAACTGTTTTTT. This rearrangement joins TRBV13 to TRBJ1-4; 8 bases are a match to TRBD1. Trimming cost V 0 bases and J 7 bases; bases outside gene matches: 10. The germline CDR1 and CDR2 sequences are PRHDT and FYEKMQ (reference sequence). This CDR3 region has 17 residues.

This clonotype showed up many times. The CDR3 loop is CASSLVPRYSNQPQHF. The CDR3 bases are TGTGCCAGCAGCTTAGTCCCGCGTTATAGCAATCAGCCCCAGCATTTT. V gene TRBV7-8 combines with J gene TRBJ1-5; D remains ambiguous. CDR3 length: 16 amino acids. CDR1 and CDR2 (germline): SGHVS, FQNEAQ. V gave up 1 base and J gave up 0 bases, with 10 bases separating them.

This clonotype has ten or more counts. CDR3 nucleotide sequence: TGTGCCAGCAGCTTGGTTGCCGCCGGGACAGATACGCAGTATTTT. Amino acid sequence: CASSLVAAGTDTQYF. The rearrangement uses TRBV7-6 and TRBJ2-3, with no clear D. The CDR3 is 15 residues long. Germline V gene lookup returns CDR1 SGHVS and CDR2 FNYEAQ. Deletions cut 3 bases from V and 3 bases from J, with 13 bases between.

The chain uses TRBV6-1 and TRBJ2-3; 13 nucleotides align to TRBD2. This CDR3 spans 17 amino acids. V gave up 2 bases and J gave up 2 bases; unmatched junction bases: 4. Germline V gene data show CDR1 as MNHNS and CDR2 as SASEGT. The CDR3 protein is CASSEMGLAGNTDTQYF. The CDR3 DNA is TGTGCCAGCAGTGAAATGGGACTAGCGGGGAACACAGATACGCAGTATTTT.

This clonotype appeared once. The J gene is TRBJ2-7, the V gene TRBV7-9; 7 bases map to TRBD2. The CDR3 is 13 residues long. Looked up from germline, CDR1 is SEHNR and CDR2 is FQNEAQ (reference sequence). The ends lost 0 bases at V and 9 bases at J; junction bases unmatched: 5. The CDR3 DNA sequence: TGTGCCAGCAGCTTAGCGGGGAGGGACGGGCAGTACTTC. Translation gives CASSLAGRDGQYF.

This clonotype was counted at least ten times. The chain is built from TRBV10-2 and TRBJ1-1; possible D gene TRBD1, 5 bases. V dropped 4 bases and J dropped 5 bases, with 11 bases sitting between them. Germline V gene data show CDR1 as WSHSY and CDR2 as SAAADI. The CDR3 covers 13 residues. CDR3 sequence: CASSAGTGTEAFF. As DNA, the CDR3 is TGCGCCAGCAGTGCAGGGACGGGAACTGAAGCTTTCTTT.

The chain employs TRBV15 and TRBJ2-2, with D hard to call. CDR1 is LNHNV and CDR2 is YYDKDF in the germline V gene (reference sequence). Deletions cut 0 bases from V and 0 bases from J, with 14 bases between. The CDR3 covers 18 residues. CDR3 sequence (DNA): TGTGCCACCAGCAGAGATAGGGTCTGGGCCGCGAACACCGGGGAGCTGTTTTTT. Amino acids: CATSRDRVWAANTGELFF.

In this sample, this clonotype turned up once. The chain carries TRBV7-3 and TRBJ2-1; a possible D gene is TRBD1 (6 bases). The germline V gene encodes CDR1 SGHTA and CDR2 FQGTGA. This CDR3 is built from 13 residues. V was cut by 2 bases and J by 9 bases, with 11 bases left in between. The CDR3 loop is CASSLEGEREQFF. CDR3 in DNA: TGTGCCAGCAGCTTAGAGGGGGAGCGTGAGCAGTTCTTC.

This clonotype was detected many times. This CDR3 reads CASSAGLGRDTQYF. For the CDR3, the DNA is TGTGCCAGCAGCGCGGGACTAGGGAGGGATACGCAGTATTTT. The rearrangement links TRBV7-2 to TRBJ2-3; 8 nucleotides line up with TRBD2. Trimming at V came to 5 bases and at J to 6 bases, leaving 7 bases not matched to a gene. CDR3 size: 14 residues. Germline CDR1 is SGHTA and CDR2 is FQGNSA.

The V gene is TRBV19, the J gene TRBJ2-1; 9 bases map to TRBD1. Germline V gene lookup returns CDR1 LNHDA and CDR2 SQIVND (reference sequence). This CDR3 comprises 15 residues. With 3 bases clipped from V and 9 bases from J, the junction kept 9 bases outside the gene matches. The CDR3 here is CASSISPGQGVEQFF. The CDR3 nucleotides read TGTGCCAGTAGTATTTCCCCGGGACAGGGAGTTGAGCAGTTCTTC.

In regard to this clonotype: The junction does not match germline at one end; this may be a read error. The V call is TRBV7-2, the J call TRBJ1-6; 7 bases are shared with TRBD1. The CDR3 extends over 16 amino acids. The germline gives CDR1 SGHTA, CDR2 FQGNSA. The CDR3 DNA is TGTGCCAGCAGGGGAATTGACAGGGCGTATAGTTCACCCCTCCACTTT. Protein sequence: CASRGIDRAYSSPLHF.

The CDR3, as DNA: TGCGCCAGCAGCTGGCCGTGGGGGGGAACGCAGAATGAGCAGTTCTTC. Translation gives CASSWPWGGTQNEQFF. The gene calls are TRBV5-1 and TRBJ2-1; TRBD2 matches 7 bases. After removal of 3 bases from V and 7 bases from J, the junction contained 13 bases not matched to a gene. Germline V gene data show CDR1 as SGHRS and CDR2 as YFSETQ. The CDR3 totals 16 residues.

The J gene is TRBJ1-1, the V gene TRBV2; D unclear. CDR1 and CDR2 (germline): SNHLY, FYNNEI. CDR3 length equals 10 residues. Trimming stripped 6 bases from V and 7 bases from J, with 6 bases between. This chain's CDR3 is CASRAYEAFF. The CDR3 coding sequence is TGTGCCAGCAGGGCCTATGAAGCTTTCTTT.

The V gene is TRBV6-5, the J gene TRBJ2-7; 7 nucleotides agree with TRBD1. J was trimmed by 7 bases and V by 1 base; bases with no gene match: 10. Per germline, CDR1 MNHEY and CDR2 SVGAGI. The CDR3 covers 15 residues. CDR3 nucleotides: TGTGCCAGCAGTTACTATCCGACAGGGCTGGGTGAGCAGTACTTC. Its translation: CASSYYPTGLGEQYF.

The sample holds a few counts of this clonotype. This chain uses TRBV7-9 with TRBJ1-1; TRBD1 is a possible D gene (6 bases). The CDR3 is 13 amino acids. Looked up from germline, CDR1 is SEHNR and CDR2 is FQNEAQ (reference sequence). With 7 bases removed from V and 5 bases from J, the gap between germline ends came to 14 bases. CDR3 in amino acids: CASKIQGETEAFF. DNA for the CDR3: TGTGCCAGCAAGATACAGGGAGAAACTGAAGCTTTCTTT.

This clonotype was detected only a few times. The chain employs TRBV19 and TRBJ1-1, with D uncertain. Per germline, CDR1 LNHDA and CDR2 SQIVND (reference sequence). V was trimmed by 3 bases and J by 3 bases, leaving 11 bases between them. The CDR3 sequence is 14 residues long. The CDR3 nucleotides read TGTGCCAGTAGTATGGGCGGCGGGTACACTGAAGCTTTCTTT. Amino acid sequence: CASSMGGGYTEAFF.

The sample holds many counts of this clonotype. V usage is TRBV6-2 or TRBV6-3 and J usage is TRBJ2-1; maybe TRBD1 (6 bases). The V and J ends lost 2 bases and 2 bases respectively, with 7 bases between them. Germline CDR1 MNHEY, CDR2 SVGEGT. The CDR3 runs to 14 residues. The CDR3 DNA sequence: TGTGCCAGCAGTTACGGGGGCGCCTACAATGAGCAGTTCTTC. Translated: CASSYGGAYNEQFF.

The chain combines TRBV29-1 with TRBJ2-3, with 11 bases fitting TRBD1. The CDR3 extends over 17 amino acids. CDR1 and CDR2 (germline): SQVTM, ANQGSEA. With 7 bases clipped from V and 2 bases from J, the junction kept 14 bases outside the gene matches. CDR3 sequence (DNA): TGCAGCGCCCGTGGTGAGGCGGACAGGGGGCTCACAGATACGCAGTATTTT. The encoded protein is CSARGEADRGLTDTQYF.

This clonotype was counted between two and nine times. The chain recombines TRBV6-1 with TRBJ2-2; D not certain. The CDR3 spans 14 residues. Per germline, CDR1 MNHNS and CDR2 SASEGT. With 1 base removed from V and 3 bases from J, the gap between germline ends came to 6 bases. The CDR3 DNA reads TGTGCCAGCAGTGAAGGTGCGGACACCGGGGAGCTGTTTTTT. Amino acid sequence: CASSEGADTGELFF.

This sequence joins TRBV12-3 or TRBV12-4 and TRBJ1-3; the match to TRBD1 covers 8 bases. J was trimmed by 0 bases and V by 2 bases; bases with no gene match: 3. The CDR3 extends over 16 amino acids. CDR3 sequence reads: CASSLMGTGSGNTIYF. DNA of the CDR3: TGTGCCAGCAGTTTAATGGGGACAGGCTCTGGAAACACCATATATTTT.